Below are 30 T cell receptor beta chains sequenced from a single sample in a study of cytomegalovirus exposure and HLA in healthy donors. Using immunoSEQ multiplex PCR, the repertoire was profiled, and TCRdb retains in-frame clones only, with some absent. The sample includes more than 55,000 clones, roughly 94% seen only once; the top ten take under 0.75%. The sample taken for sequencing was PBMCs. The receptors were gathered from a young woman in good health and CMV-seronegative.

The count of this clone is one. The V call is TRBV28, the J call TRBJ2-3; 12 nucleotides line up with TRBD2. The CDR3 is 16 amino acids. Germline values: CDR1 MDHEN, CDR2 SYDVKM. Unmatched junction bases numbered 7, after V lost 6 bases and J lost 3 bases. CDR3 DNA: TGTGCCAGCAGCCTAAGGACTAGCGGGATGACAGATACGCAGTATTTT. This gives the protein CASSLRTSGMTDTQYF.

This chain uses TRBV7-2 with TRBJ2-1; D possibly corresponds to TRBD1 (6 bases). The CDR3 is made up of 16 amino acids. Germline lookup yields CDR1 SGHTA and CDR2 FQGNSA. With 1 base removed from V and 1 base from J, the gap between germline ends came to 11 bases. This chain's CDR3 is CASSLGAGASYNEQFF. The CDR3 nucleotides read TGTGCCAGCAGCTTAGGTGCAGGGGCGTCCTACAATGAGCAGTTCTTC.

The V call is TRBV27, the J call TRBJ1-5; D is uncertain. V lost 8 bases to trimming and J lost 1 base, with 12 bases between them. The CDR3 loop spans 14 amino acids. The V gene's germline CDR1 is MNHEY and CDR2 SMNVEV (reference sequence). The DNA for the CDR3 is TGTGCCAGCGCCCCGGTGGTCAGCAATCAGCCCCAGCATTTT. Amino acids: CASAPVVSNQPQHF.

The J gene is TRBJ1-1, the V gene TRBV10-3; 10 nucleotides line up with TRBD1. V shed 6 bases, J shed 7 bases, and the junction held 5 bases outside the gene matches. The CDR3 totals 13 residues. Germline loops: CDR1 ENHRY, CDR2 SYGVKD. In DNA, the CDR3 is TGTGCCATCAGAGTGACAGGGGGCAATGAAGCTTTCTTT. Translating gives CAIRVTGGNEAFF.

The sample holds one count of this clone. This chain joins TRBV9 and TRBJ1-2, with 9 bases fitting TRBD1. The length of the CDR3 is 15 residues. V lost 0 bases and J lost 7; bases outside the gene matches: 7. Germline V lookup: CDR1 SGDLS, CDR2 YYNGEE. CDR3 sequence (DNA): TGTGCCAGCAGCGTAGACGGTGGGACAGGGTTTGGCTACACCTTC. This gives the protein CASSVDGGTGFGYTF.

The chain combines TRBV5-4 with TRBJ1-6; D gene unclear. Germline CDR1 SGHNT, CDR2 YYREEE (reference sequence). The CDR3 spans 17 residues. V was cut by 3 bases and J by 8 bases, with 21 bases left in between. The CDR3 DNA follows: TGTGCCAGCAGCTCCGCGGGTGGTGGCCGGGATTATTCACCCCTCCACTTT. This encodes CASSSAGGGRDYSPLHF.

V gene TRBV5-1 combines with J gene TRBJ1-1, with 8 bases fitting TRBD1. Germline loops: CDR1 SGHRS, CDR2 YFSETQ. The V and J ends lost 4 bases and 1 base, in that order; junction bases with no gene match: 3. The CDR3 consists of 14 residues. CDR3 protein: CASSPGTGNTEAFF. The CDR3 coding sequence is TGCGCCAGCAGCCCCGGGACAGGGAACACTGAAGCTTTCTTT.

This chain uses TRBV7-9 with TRBJ2-5, with 8 nucleotides matching TRBD2. Germline V gene sequence: CDR1 SEHNR, CDR2 FQNEAQ (reference sequence). J gave up 0 bases and V 5 bases, and 5 bases lay outside the gene matches. This CDR3 has 15 amino acids. The CDR3: CASSLRGGHQETQYF. The CDR3, as DNA: TGTGCCAGCAGCCTCCGGGGGGGGCACCAAGAGACCCAGTACTTC.

This chain uses TRBV5-1 with TRBJ1-1, with TRBD1 identical over 7 bases. The CDR3 contains 17 residues. Trimming cost V 0 bases and J 0 bases; bases outside gene matches: 8. Germline CDR1 reads SGHRS; CDR2 reads YFSETQ. CDR3 sequence reads: CASSLVGQSYLNTEAFF. CDR3 coding DNA: TGCGCCAGCAGCTTGGTGGGACAGAGTTACTTGAACACTGAAGCTTTCTTT.

This chain uses TRBV7-2 with TRBJ1-4, with 8 bases that match TRBD1. V was pared by 6 bases and J by 5 bases, with 5 bases of the junction left unmatched. There are 14 residues in the CDR3. Germline CDR1 reads SGHTA; CDR2 reads FQGNSA. In DNA, the CDR3 is TGTGCCAGCAGTCGACAGGGGCTAAATGAAAAACTGTTTTTT. Translation gives CASSRQGLNEKLFF.

The rearrangement uses TRBV29-1 and TRBJ1-4; D ambiguous. Germline V lookup: CDR1 SQVTM, CDR2 ANQGSEA. Trimming stripped 3 bases from V and 5 bases from J, with 4 bases between. The CDR3 loop spans 11 amino acids. CDR3: CSVDFNEKLFF. CDR3 in DNA: TGCAGCGTTGACTTCAATGAAAAACTGTTTTTT. The variable domain in full, with the rest retrieved from reference TRBV29-1 and TRBJ1-4, is SAVISQKPSRDICQRGTSLTIQCQVDSQVTMMFWYRQQPGQSLTLIATANQGSEATYESGFVIDKFPISRPNLTFSTLTVSNMSPEDSSIYLCSVDFNEKLFFGSGTQLSVL.

This chain links TRBV19 with TRBJ2-3; D possibly corresponds to TRBD1 (5 bases). Germline CDR1 and CDR2: LNHDA and SQIVND (reference sequence). This CDR3 comprises 15 residues. With 4 bases removed from V and 1 base from J, the gap between germline ends came to 12 bases. The CDR3 is CASSNAGRGTDTQYF. CDR3 coding DNA: TGTGCCAGTAGTAACGCAGGGCGAGGCACAGATACGCAGTATTTT.

The gene calls are TRBV5-8 and TRBJ2-7; TRBD1 agrees at 8 bases. The CDR3 has 17 amino acids. V trimming: 4 bases; J trimming: 6 bases; junction bases outside the gene matches: 18. CDR1 and CDR2 from the germline V gene are SGHTS and YDEGEE. DNA for the CDR3: TGTGCCAGCAGCACCCCGGCGGCAGGGGGCTTTAGGGGCGAGCAGTACTTC. Amino acids: CASSTPAAGGFRGEQYF.

The DNA of the CDR3 is TGTGCCAGCAGCCTCAGTAATTCACCCCTCCACTTT. The encoded protein is CASSLSNSPLHF. The V and J genes are TRBV14 and TRBJ1-6; D is uncertain. The V and J ends lost 4 bases and 6 bases respectively, with 4 bases between them. CDR3 length: 12 residues. Looked up from germline, CDR1 is SGHDN and CDR2 is FVKESK.

The J gene is TRBJ1-3, the V gene TRBV2; 8 nucleotides align to TRBD1. The CDR3 loop spans 15 amino acids. Germline V lookup: CDR1 SNHLY, CDR2 FYNNEI. V shed 6 bases, J shed 4 bases, and the junction held 8 bases outside the gene matches. CDR3 DNA sequence: TGTGCCAGCAGCGCTGACAGGGGCCAGGGAAACACCATATATTTT. Protein sequence: CASSADRGQGNTIYF.

The chain has TRBV5-6 and TRBJ1-5; the D is unclear. CDR1 and CDR2 (germline): SGHDT, YYEEEE. Trimming cost V 0 bases and J 4 bases, with 8 bases left between them. The CDR3 has 14 amino acids. The CDR3 sequence: CASSLGENNQPQHF. The CDR3 DNA reads TGTGCCAGCAGCTTGGGGGAGAATAATCAGCCCCAGCATTTT.

The rearrangement joins TRBV5-4 to TRBJ2-5, with TRBD2 matching over 10 bases. CDR3 length: 16 amino acids. Looked up from germline, CDR1 is SGHNT and CDR2 is YYREEE (reference sequence). With 4 bases clipped from V and 2 bases from J, the junction kept 8 bases outside the gene matches. CDR3 DNA sequence: TGTGCCAGCAGCCGCCCTACTAGCGGGGCGCAAGAGACCCAGTACTTC. Translation gives CASSRPTSGAQETQYF.

The chain recombines TRBV6-1 with TRBJ1-5; unclear D gene. The CDR3 sequence is 14 residues long. The germline V and J ends were trimmed by 6 bases and 3 bases, with 12 bases remaining between them. Germline V lookup: CDR1 MNHNS, CDR2 SASEGT. CDR3 sequence: CASSLERANQPQHF. DNA for the CDR3: TGTGCCAGCAGCCTCGAGAGGGCCAATCAGCCCCAGCATTTT.

The V gene is TRBV6-1, the J gene TRBJ2-3, with D uncertain. CDR3 length equals 14 residues. With 4 bases removed from V and 2 bases from J, the gap between germline ends came to 10 bases. The germline gives CDR1 MNHNS, CDR2 SASEGT. The chain's CDR3 is CASSAGRTTDTQYF. The CDR3 DNA follows: TGTGCCAGCAGTGCCGGTCGAACCACAGATACGCAGTATTTT.

The rearrangement joins TRBV10-1 to TRBJ1-4, with D tentatively TRBD1 (5 bases). Germline CDR1 reads WNHNN; CDR2 reads SYGVQD (reference sequence). The CDR3 is made up of 12 amino acids. V lost 10 bases and J lost 8, with 14 bases in between. CDR3 sequence (DNA): TGCGCCACCAACCGGGGGAGGGAAAAACTGTTTTTT. Amino acids: CATNRGREKLFF.

The V gene is TRBV29-1, the J gene TRBJ2-1, with 7 positions matching TRBD2. Germline CDR1 and CDR2: SQVTM and ANQGSEA. V gave up 5 bases and J gave up 3 bases; unmatched junction bases: 13. The CDR3 has 16 residues. The CDR3 reads CSVPRPGGVGYNEQFF. The CDR3 region has the DNA TGCAGCGTTCCACGACCGGGGGGAGTTGGCTACAATGAGCAGTTCTTC.

The chain's CDR3 is CASSVVDTGELFF. The CDR3 coding sequence is TGTGCCAGCAGCGTAGTCGACACCGGGGAGCTGTTTTTT. The V call is TRBV9, the J call TRBJ2-2; the D is unclear. Germline CDR1 and CDR2: SGDLS and YYNGEE. V lost 0 bases to trimming and J lost 3 bases, with 3 bases between them. The CDR3 consists of 13 residues.

The genes are TRBV13 and TRBJ2-3, with D hard to call. Trimming shortened V by 2 bases and J by 4 bases, and 7 bases separated the two germline ends. Germline V lookup: CDR1 PRHDT, CDR2 FYEKMQ (reference sequence). The CDR3 length is 13 residues. CDR3 residues: CASSLFRADTQYF. The CDR3 nucleotides read TGTGCCAGCAGCTTATTTCGAGCAGATACGCAGTATTTT.

V gene TRBV7-2 combines with J gene TRBJ1-4, with D perhaps TRBD1 (5 bases). There are 13 residues in the CDR3. CDR1 SGHTA and CDR2 FQGNSA come from the germline V gene. V lost 5 bases to trimming and J lost 7 bases, with 11 bases between them. This chain's CDR3 is CASSTGGAEKLFF. CDR3 nucleotides: TGTGCCAGCAGCACGGGAGGGGCTGAAAAACTGTTTTTT.

The CDR3 DNA reads TGTGCCAGCAGCTTAAAGCCCCTAGCGGGGGGCCTAGGGCAAGAGACCCAGTACTTC. This gives the protein CASSLKPLAGGLGQETQYF. The chain has TRBV7-9 and TRBJ2-5; 11 nucleotides agree with TRBD2. CDR3 size: 19 residues. Trimming cost V 2 bases and J 2 bases; bases outside gene matches: 13. Germline V gene lookup returns CDR1 SEHNR and CDR2 FQNEAQ (reference sequence). The complete variable domain, with remaining parts taken from reference TRBV7-9 and TRBJ2-5, reads DTGVSQNPRHKITKRGQNVTFRCDPISEHNRLYWYRQTLGQGPEFLTYFQNEAQLEKSRLLSDRFSAERPKGSFSTLEIQRTEQGDSAMYLCASSLKPLAGGLGQETQYFGPGTRLLVL.

This rearrangement joins TRBV6-5 to TRBJ1-2; D may be TRBD1 (6 bases). The germline V and J ends were trimmed by 2 bases and 4 bases, with 11 bases remaining between them. Per germline, CDR1 MNHEY and CDR2 SVGAGI. CDR3 size: 14 residues. The CDR3 loop is CASSYVDSAYGYTF. In nucleotides, the CDR3 is TGTGCCAGCAGTTACGTGGACAGCGCCTATGGCTACACCTTC.

The rearrangement joins TRBV5-1 to TRBJ2-5; the match to TRBD1 covers 11 bases. The V gene's germline CDR1 is SGHRS and CDR2 YFSETQ. The CDR3 runs to 16 residues. Germline trimming cut 0 bases from V and 5 bases from J; bases unmatched to any gene: 6. Here the CDR3 reads CASSLDGTGGSETQYF. DNA of the CDR3: TGCGCCAGCAGCTTGGACGGGACAGGGGGAAGTGAGACCCAGTACTTC.

This clone was observed once. The chain has TRBV27 and TRBJ2-5; 10 bases agree with TRBD1. The junction had 12 bases not matched to a gene; V was cut back by 5 bases and J by 6 bases. The germline CDR1 and CDR2 sequences are MNHEY and SMNVEV (reference sequence). The CDR3 extends over 16 amino acids. DNA of the CDR3: TGTGCCAGCAGTGCGTACCGGGACAGGGGATATCAGACCCAGTACTTC. Translated: CASSAYRDRGYQTQYF.

V is TRBV5-1 and J is TRBJ1-6; D may be TRBD1 (6 bases). The CDR3 runs 14 residues. Germline-derived CDR1 and CDR2 are SGHRS and YFSETQ. V dropped 1 base and J dropped 6 bases, with 8 bases sitting between them. CDR3 region: CASSLNRANSPLHF. The CDR3 DNA is TGCGCCAGCAGCTTGAACAGGGCTAATTCACCCCTCCACTTT.

The chain joins TRBV5-5 to TRBJ2-7; weak D call: TRBD1 (6 bases). Germline assignment: CDR1 SGHKS and CDR2 YYEKEE (reference sequence). The CDR3 sequence is 14 residues long. Trimming pared 1 base from V and 4 bases from J, leaving 12 bases between. CDR3 amino acids: CASSLLQGWYEQYF. DNA for the CDR3: TGTGCCAGCAGCTTGTTGCAGGGGTGGTACGAGCAGTACTTC.